The 23 T cell receptor beta chains below were found in one sample sequenced in a study of shared clonotypes between healthy human individuals. Produced via immunoSEQ multiplex PCR; TCRdb's table is partial and in-frame only. Seen here are roughly 650,000 clones, around 97% observed once, and the top ten hold 0.057%. Sample: naive CD4+ T cells sorted from blood. Subset meaning: CD45RA+ positively selected. The receptors were gathered from a woman aged 25 to 39 in good health.

The chain carries TRBV10-1 and TRBJ2-3; 8 nucleotides align to TRBD2. Germline CDR1 WNHNN, CDR2 SYGVQD (reference sequence). V was clipped by 2 bases and J by 10 bases; unmatched bases: 5. This CDR3 has 13 residues. CDR3 nucleotide sequence: TGCGCCAGCAGTGAGGGGTTGGGACTAGCGCAGTATTTT. Translated, it gives CASSEGLGLAQYF.

This chain joins TRBV5-1 and TRBJ2-3, with 12 bases fitting TRBD2. The length of the CDR3 is 17 residues. With 1 base clipped from V and 5 bases from J, the junction kept 8 bases outside the gene matches. Germline loops: CDR1 SGHRS, CDR2 YFSETQ. CDR3 DNA sequence: TGCGCCAGCAGCTTGCCCCTAGCGGGAGGGCGGATAGATACGCAGTATTTT. It yields the protein CASSLPLAGGRIDTQYF.

The rearrangement joins TRBV6-6 to TRBJ1-2; TRBD1 might be the D (5 bases). Germline assignment: CDR1 MNHNY and CDR2 SVGAGI (reference sequence). V was cut by 10 bases and J by 4 bases, with 16 bases left in between. The length of the CDR3 is 13 residues. This chain's CDR3 is CATLDRGLYGYTF. The CDR3 DNA reads as TGTGCCACCCTAGATAGGGGCCTCTATGGCTACACCTTC.

The CDR3 nucleotides read TGTGCCAGCTCACCAAGGACTTTTGTTGGAAACACCATATATTTT. This gives the protein CASSPRTFVGNTIYF. The genes are TRBV18 and TRBJ1-3; D gene uncertain. Trimming stripped 2 bases from V and 3 bases from J, with 11 bases between. The CDR3 totals 15 residues. Germline V gene data show CDR1 as KGHSH and CDR2 as LQKENI.

V usage is TRBV6-1 and J usage is TRBJ2-7; 9 bases align to TRBD2. J was trimmed by 2 bases and V by 8 bases; bases with no gene match: 4. Germline V gene sequence: CDR1 MNHNS, CDR2 SASEGT. CDR3 length equals 13 residues. The CDR3, as DNA: TGTGCCAGCGTCCCTAGCGGGGCCTACGAGCAGTACTTC. It yields the protein CASVPSGAYEQYF.

The V gene is TRBV11-1, the J gene TRBJ2-1, with 13 bases that match TRBD2. The CDR3 has 17 amino acids. V lost 5 bases and J lost 3; bases outside the gene matches: 7. Germline V CDR1 and CDR2: SGHAT, FQDESV (reference sequence). The CDR3 protein is CASSATWTSGGYNEQFF. In DNA form, the CDR3 reads TGTGCCAGCAGCGCGACTTGGACTAGCGGGGGCTACAATGAGCAGTTCTTC. Complete variable domain (other parts from reference TRBV11-1 and TRBJ2-1): EAEVAQSPRYKITEKSQAVAFWCDPISGHATLYWYRQILGQGPELLVQFQDESVVDDSQLPKDRFSAERLKGVDSTLKIQPAELGDSAMYLCASSATWTSGGYNEQFFGPGTRLTVL.

This rearrangement joins TRBV18 to TRBJ2-5, with 11 positions matching TRBD2. Matching the DNA end better, TRBJ2-7 makes the J call doubtful. The germline V gene encodes CDR1 KGHSH and CDR2 LQKENI. The CDR3 has 15 residues. The chain's CDR3 is CASSQRTSGQYEQYF. CDR3 coding DNA: TGTGCCAGCTCACAAAGGACTAGCGGGCAATACGAGCAGTACTTC.

This clone was seen a single time. V gene TRBV27 combines with J gene TRBJ1-5, with D possibly matching TRBD1 (5 bases). This CDR3 contains 13 residues. V shed 6 bases and J shed 3 bases, with 9 bases lying between them. Germline V gene lookup returns CDR1 MNHEY and CDR2 SMNVEV (reference sequence). CDR3 nucleotides: TGTGCCAGCAGGAGGGACCTCAATCAGCCCCAGCATTTT. Its translation: CASRRDLNQPQHF.

The gene calls are TRBV11-2 and TRBJ2-2; 15 bases align to TRBD2. The CDR3 has 18 residues. V trimming: 1 base; J trimming: 5 bases; junction bases outside the gene matches: 5. Looked up from germline, CDR1 is SGHAT and CDR2 is FQNNGV. The CDR3 reads CASSLVGTSGRQTGELFF. CDR3 nucleotides: TGTGCCAGCAGCTTAGTAGGGACTAGCGGGAGGCAAACCGGGGAGCTGTTTTTT.

V gene TRBV7-2 combines with J gene TRBJ2-3; 9 nucleotides line up with TRBD2. The CDR3 covers 17 residues. V lost 8 bases and J lost 2; bases outside the gene matches: 14. Germline assignment: CDR1 SGHTA and CDR2 FQGNSA. CDR3: CASPPATTGLATDTQYF. As DNA, the CDR3 is TGTGCCAGCCCCCCGGCTACCACGGGACTAGCCACAGATACGCAGTATTTT.

This chain joins TRBV27 and TRBJ2-1, with D maybe TRBD1 (5 bases). Trimming took off 7 bases at V and 0 bases at J, with 25 bases between the two ends. CDR3 length equals 19 residues. From germline, CDR1 is MNHEY and CDR2 SMNVEV (reference sequence). CDR3 residues: CASTHRWSTGLSSYNEQFF. CDR3 DNA sequence: TGTGCCAGCACCCATAGATGGTCAACAGGTCTTAGCTCCTACAATGAGCAGTTCTTC.

The chain is built from TRBV27 and TRBJ1-4; D gene unclear. V gave up 6 bases and J gave up 6 bases, with 11 bases separating them. Germline V gives CDR1 MNHEY, CDR2 SMNVEV (reference sequence). This CDR3 comprises 13 residues. The CDR3 here is CASSLRGDEKLFF. The DNA for the CDR3 is TGTGCCAGCAGCCTCCGTGGGGATGAAAAACTGTTTTTT.

V is TRBV28 and J is TRBJ1-1; D perhaps matches TRBD1 (5 bases). The CDR3 loop spans 10 amino acids. V was pared by 6 bases and J by 8 bases, with 7 bases between. Germline CDR1 MDHEN, CDR2 SYDVKM. The CDR3 DNA reads as TGTGCCAGCAGGCACAGGGAAGCTTTCTTT. This codes for CASRHREAFF.

The CDR3 spells CASSIPWANNEQFF. The CDR3 DNA reads as TGTGCCAGCAGCATACCTTGGGCTAACAATGAGCAGTTCTTC. The genes are TRBV5-4 and TRBJ2-1; D is unclear. Germline CDR1 and CDR2: SGHNT and YYREEE (reference sequence). V was shortened by 4 bases and J by 5 bases, with 13 bases between the two germline ends. The CDR3 length is 14 residues.

The chain uses TRBV13 and TRBJ2-3, with TRBD1 as a possible D gene (5 bases). In germline, CDR1 is PRHDT, CDR2 FYEKMQ (reference sequence). The CDR3 length is 14 residues. Trimming took 1 base from V and 4 from J, leaving 9 bases between them. The CDR3 DNA reads TGTGCCAGCAGCTTAGTAGGGGTCCCAGATACGCAGTATTTT. Translation: CASSLVGVPDTQYF.

This clone has a single count. This chain joins TRBV11-2 and TRBJ2-2; tentatively, D is TRBD2 (6 bases). This CDR3 is 17 amino acids long. Germline assignment: CDR1 SGHAT and CDR2 FQNNGV. Deletions cut 5 bases from V and 6 bases from J, with 22 bases between. The CDR3 region has the DNA TGTGCCAGCAGCGGCCGGGGTTTGTCACTAGCTGCCGGGGAGCTGTTTTTT. This translates into CASSGRGLSLAAGELFF. Together with reference TRBV11-2 and TRBJ2-2, the CDR3 gives the full variable domain: EAGVAQSPRYKIIEKRQSVAFWCNPISGHATLYWYQQILGQGPKLLIQFQNNGVVDDSQLPKDRFSAERLKGVDSTLKIQPAKLEDSAVYLCASSGRGLSLAAGELFFGEGSRLTVL.

The rearrangement joins TRBV28 to TRBJ2-3, with D possibly matching TRBD1 (6 bases). From germline, CDR1 is MDHEN and CDR2 SYDVKM. The CDR3 loop spans 14 amino acids. V was pared by 4 bases and J by 2 bases, with 10 bases between. The CDR3 coding sequence is TGTGCCAGCAGTTCGGGACACAACACAGATACGCAGTATTTT. This gives the protein CASSSGHNTDTQYF.

This clone was counted only a few times. This chain joins TRBV5-6 and TRBJ1-2, with 7 nucleotides matching TRBD1. The CDR3 totals 14 residues. The J segment lost 6 bases and the V segment lost 4 bases, leaving 9 bases of the junction unmatched. Germline values: CDR1 SGHDT, CDR2 YYEEEE. CDR3 region: CASSEQGRFDGYTF. The CDR3 DNA follows: TGTGCCAGCAGCGAACAGGGGCGCTTCGATGGCTACACCTTC.

V is TRBV7-9 and J is TRBJ2-7; D not certain. This CDR3 contains 12 residues. Deletions cut 1 base from V and 4 bases from J, with 5 bases between. Germline assignment: CDR1 SEHNR and CDR2 FQNEAQ (reference sequence). CDR3 bases: TGTGCCAGCAGCTTAGGGGAATACGAGCAGTACTTC. This sequence encodes CASSLGEYEQYF.

This chain joins TRBV10-1 and TRBJ2-7; 7 bases match TRBD1. Germline-derived CDR1 and CDR2 are WNHNN and SYGVQD (reference sequence). This CDR3 region has 14 residues. Trimming cost V 2 bases and J 2 bases; bases outside gene matches: 3. DNA for the CDR3: TGCGCCAGCAGTGAGGGACAGGCCCCCTACGAGCAGTACTTC. It specifies CASSEGQAPYEQYF.

The chain couples TRBV5-4 to TRBJ2-5; a weak D match, TRBD2 (6 bases). The V gene lost 2 bases and the J gene lost 5 bases, with 16 bases spanning the gap. Per germline, CDR1 SGHNT and CDR2 YYREEE (reference sequence). The CDR3 extends over 15 amino acids. This chain's CDR3 is CASSFSTSPRETQYF. In nucleotides, the CDR3 is TGTGCCAGCAGCTTTTCGACTAGTCCCAGGGAGACCCAGTACTTC.

The CDR3 DNA follows: TGCGCCAGCAGCTCGACTAGCGGGAGAAGCACAGATACGCAGTATTTT. This sequence encodes CASSSTSGRSTDTQYF. The chain recombines TRBV5-1 with TRBJ2-3, with TRBD2 identical over 12 bases. CDR3 length: 16 amino acids. J lost 0 bases, V lost 3 bases, and 2 bases had no gene match. CDR1 SGHRS and CDR2 YFSETQ come from the germline V gene.

Of note for this clone: The germline gene is not matched at one end of the junction; a read error may be the cause. This chain connects TRBV6-1 to TRBJ1-2, with unresolved D. CDR1 is MNHNS and CDR2 is SASEGT in the germline V gene. This CDR3 is built from 14 residues. As DNA, the CDR3 is TGTGCCATCAGTGGTGAAGGCGGGTACTATGGCTACACCTTC. Its protein product is CAISGEGGYYGYTF.